This T cell receptor beta chain was sequenced in a study of HIV-infected children after antiretroviral therapy interruption. Study background: Samples from the continuous-treatment group were taken at weeks 0, 48 and 150.

Notes on the study in general: Naive CD4+ sequences overlapped less between time points once interruption began.

The germline CDR1 and CDR2 sequences are MDHEN and SYDVKM. The CDR3 length is 14 residues. J gave up 7 bases and V 8 bases, and 6 bases lay outside the gene matches. Treatment specified: PENTA 11 planned treatment interruption arm or continuous ART arm. Only samples with at least 5 million viable PBMCs qualified. Sorting from thawed PBMCs isolated naive CD4+ CD45RA+ CD45RO- T cells. This clonotype was recorded many times. The antigen remains unidentified. Unique molecular identifiers were included in an RNA-based 3' RACE TCR library. MiXCR, applied by TCRdb to the 3' RACE reads, yields one record per CDR3 protein. The sample lists approximately 96,000 distinct CDR3 sequences, 5.5% to 8.5% seen once, with about 1.1% in the top ten.

The chain joins TRBV28 to TRBJ1-5; 12 bases are shared with TRBD1. The sequence came from a pool of human donors with HIV. Sequences were derived from CD45RA+ CD4+ T cells from PBMCs, pooled from several time points, sampled from a donor given antiretroviral therapy, either interrupted or continuous. Subset defined: naive CD4+ CD45RA+ CD45RO- T cells. CDR3 loop: CASAGTGGFQPQHF. The CDR3 region has the DNA TGTGCCAGCGCCGGGACAGGGGGCTTCCAGCCCCAGCATTTT.